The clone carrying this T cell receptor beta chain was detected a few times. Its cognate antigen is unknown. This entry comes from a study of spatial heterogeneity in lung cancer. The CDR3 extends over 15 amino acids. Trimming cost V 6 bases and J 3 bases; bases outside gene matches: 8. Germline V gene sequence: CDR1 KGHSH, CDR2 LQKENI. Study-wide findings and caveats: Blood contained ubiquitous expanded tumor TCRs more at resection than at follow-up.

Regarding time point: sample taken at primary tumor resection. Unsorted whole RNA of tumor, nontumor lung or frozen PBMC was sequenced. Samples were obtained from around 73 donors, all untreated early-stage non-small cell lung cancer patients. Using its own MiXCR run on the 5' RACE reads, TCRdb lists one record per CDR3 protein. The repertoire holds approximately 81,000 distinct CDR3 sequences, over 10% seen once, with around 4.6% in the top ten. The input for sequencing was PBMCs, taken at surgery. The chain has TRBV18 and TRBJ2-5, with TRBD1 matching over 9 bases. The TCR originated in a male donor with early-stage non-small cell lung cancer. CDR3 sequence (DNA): TGTGCCAGCTCTCATAGCCGGGACAGGGAAGAGACCCAGTACTTC. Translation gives CASSHSRDREETQYF.